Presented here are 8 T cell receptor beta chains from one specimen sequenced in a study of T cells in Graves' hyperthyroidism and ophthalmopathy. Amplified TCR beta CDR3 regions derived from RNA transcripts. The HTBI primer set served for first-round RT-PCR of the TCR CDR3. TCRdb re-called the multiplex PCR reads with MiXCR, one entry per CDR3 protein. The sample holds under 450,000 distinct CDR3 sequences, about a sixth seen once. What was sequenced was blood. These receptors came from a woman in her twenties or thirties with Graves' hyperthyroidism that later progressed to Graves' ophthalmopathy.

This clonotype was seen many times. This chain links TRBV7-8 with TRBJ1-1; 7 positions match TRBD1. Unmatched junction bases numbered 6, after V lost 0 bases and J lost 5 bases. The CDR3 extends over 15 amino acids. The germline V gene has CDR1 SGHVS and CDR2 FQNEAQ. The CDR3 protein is CASSLAWQGGTEAFF. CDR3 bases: TGTGCCAGCAGCTTAGCTTGGCAGGGGGGGACTGAAGCTTTCTTT.

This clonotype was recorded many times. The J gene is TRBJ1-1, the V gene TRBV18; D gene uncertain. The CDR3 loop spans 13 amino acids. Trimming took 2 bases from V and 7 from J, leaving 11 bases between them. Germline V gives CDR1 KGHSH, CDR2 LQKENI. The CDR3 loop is CASSPGSRIEAFF. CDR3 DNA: TGTGCCAGCTCACCAGGCAGCAGGATTGAAGCTTTCTTT.

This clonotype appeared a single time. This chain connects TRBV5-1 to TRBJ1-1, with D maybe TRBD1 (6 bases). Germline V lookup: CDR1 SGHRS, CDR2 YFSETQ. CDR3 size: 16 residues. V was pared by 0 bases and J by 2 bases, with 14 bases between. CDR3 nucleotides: TGCGCCAGCAGCTTGGAAGGTTGGACAGAAAACACTGAAGCTTTCTTT. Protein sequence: CASSLEGWTENTEAFF.

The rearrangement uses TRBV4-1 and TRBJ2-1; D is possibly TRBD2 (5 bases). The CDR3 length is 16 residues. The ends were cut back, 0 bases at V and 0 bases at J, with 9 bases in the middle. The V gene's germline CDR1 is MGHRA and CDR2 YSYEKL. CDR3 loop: CASSQEYRDSYNEQFF. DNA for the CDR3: TGCGCCAGCAGCCAAGAGTATCGGGACTCCTACAATGAGCAGTTCTTC.

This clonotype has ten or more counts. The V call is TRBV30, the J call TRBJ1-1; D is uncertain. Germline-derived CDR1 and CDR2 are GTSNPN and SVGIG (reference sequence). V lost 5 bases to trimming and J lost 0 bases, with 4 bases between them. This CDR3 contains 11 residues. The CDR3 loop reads CAWGLNTEAFF. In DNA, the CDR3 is TGTGCCTGGGGCCTGAACACTGAAGCTTTCTTT.

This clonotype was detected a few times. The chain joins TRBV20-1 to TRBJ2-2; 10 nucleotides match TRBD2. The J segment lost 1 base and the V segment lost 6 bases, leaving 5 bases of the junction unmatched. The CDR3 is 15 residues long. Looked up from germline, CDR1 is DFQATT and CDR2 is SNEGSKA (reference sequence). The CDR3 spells CSALLAGLNTGELFF. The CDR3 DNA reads TGCAGTGCACTACTAGCGGGATTGAACACCGGGGAGCTGTTTTTT.

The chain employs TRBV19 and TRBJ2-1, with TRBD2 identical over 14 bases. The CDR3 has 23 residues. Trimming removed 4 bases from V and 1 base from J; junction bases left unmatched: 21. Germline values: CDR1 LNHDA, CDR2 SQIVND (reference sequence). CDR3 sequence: CASSKGWEVAGTSGRRSYNEQFF. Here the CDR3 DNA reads TGTGCCAGTAGTAAAGGGTGGGAAGTAGCCGGGACTAGCGGGAGAAGATCCTACAATGAGCAGTTCTTC.

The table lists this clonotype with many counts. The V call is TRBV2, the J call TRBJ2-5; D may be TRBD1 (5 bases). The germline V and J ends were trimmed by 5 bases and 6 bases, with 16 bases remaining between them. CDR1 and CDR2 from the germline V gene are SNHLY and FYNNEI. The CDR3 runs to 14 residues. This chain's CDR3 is CASSQRQGEKTQYF. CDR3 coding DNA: TGTGCCAGCAGTCAGCGACAAGGGGAAAAGACCCAGTACTTC.